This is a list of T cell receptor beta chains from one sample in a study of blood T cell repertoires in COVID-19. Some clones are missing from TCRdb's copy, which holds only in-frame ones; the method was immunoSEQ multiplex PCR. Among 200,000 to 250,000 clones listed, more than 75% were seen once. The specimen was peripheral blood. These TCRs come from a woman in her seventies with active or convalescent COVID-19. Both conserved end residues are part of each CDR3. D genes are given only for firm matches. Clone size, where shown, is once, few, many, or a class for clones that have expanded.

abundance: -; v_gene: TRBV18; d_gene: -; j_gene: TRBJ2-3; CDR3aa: CASSSRGGDTQYF; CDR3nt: TGTGCCAGCTCATCACGCGGAGGAGATACGCAGTATTTT
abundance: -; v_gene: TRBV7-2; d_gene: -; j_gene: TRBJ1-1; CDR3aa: CASSFSLGTLEAFF; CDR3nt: TGTGCCAGCAGCTTTAGCCTGGGGACATTGGAAGCTTTCTTT
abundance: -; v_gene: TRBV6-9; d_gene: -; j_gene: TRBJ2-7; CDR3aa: CASSYRRPGTYEQYF; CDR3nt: TGTGCCAGCAGTTACAGGCGCCCAGGGACCTACGAGCAGTACTTC
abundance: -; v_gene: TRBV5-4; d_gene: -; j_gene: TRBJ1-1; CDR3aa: CASSLEGQGSEAFF; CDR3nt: TGTGCCAGCAGCTTGGAGGGCCAGGGATCTGAAGCTTTCTTT
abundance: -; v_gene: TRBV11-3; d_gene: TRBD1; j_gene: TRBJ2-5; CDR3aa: CASSLTQLTGVQYF; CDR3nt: TGTGCCAGCAGCTTAACGCAACTCACAGGGGTCCAGTACTTC
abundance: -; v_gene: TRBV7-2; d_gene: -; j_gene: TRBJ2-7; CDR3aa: CASSFFGGEYEQYF; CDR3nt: TGTGCCAGCAGCTTCTTCGGCGGGGAATACGAGCAGTACTTC
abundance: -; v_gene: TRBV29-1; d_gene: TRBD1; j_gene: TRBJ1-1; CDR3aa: CSVVTRPDRGYTEAFF; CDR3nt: TGCAGCGTTGTAACCCGGCCCGACAGGGGGTACACTGAAGCTTTCTTT
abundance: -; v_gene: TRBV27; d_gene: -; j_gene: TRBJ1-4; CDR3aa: CASSPLTGANEKLFF; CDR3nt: TGTGCCAGCAGTCCCTTGACAGGAGCAAACGAAAAACTGTTTTTT
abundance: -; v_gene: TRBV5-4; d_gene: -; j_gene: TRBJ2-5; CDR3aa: CASSLLGMGRETQYF; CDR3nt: TGTGCCAGCAGCTTGCTGGGGATGGGGAGGGAGACCCAGTACTTC
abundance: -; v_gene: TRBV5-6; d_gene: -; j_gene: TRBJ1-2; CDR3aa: CASSLGVRDYGYTF; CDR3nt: TGTGCCAGCAGCTTGGGTGTCAGGGATTATGGCTACACCTTC
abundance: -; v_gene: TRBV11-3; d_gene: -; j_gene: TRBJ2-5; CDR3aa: CASSLDSQETQYF; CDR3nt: TGTGCCAGCAGCTTGGACAGCCAAGAGACCCAGTACTTC
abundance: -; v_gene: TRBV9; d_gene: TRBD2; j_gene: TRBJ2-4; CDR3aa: CASSSSGGASNIQYF; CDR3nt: TGTGCCAGCAGCTCAAGCGGGGGGGCTTCAAACATTCAGTACTTC
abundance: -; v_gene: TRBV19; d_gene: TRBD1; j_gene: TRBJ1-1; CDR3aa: CASSRRQGNAEAFF; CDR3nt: TGTGCCAGTAGTAGGAGACAGGGCAACGCTGAAGCTTTCTTT
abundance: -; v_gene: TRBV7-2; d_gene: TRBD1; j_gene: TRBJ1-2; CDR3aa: CASSPRQGTSYGYTF; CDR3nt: TGTGCCAGCAGCCCCCGACAGGGAACAAGCTATGGCTACACCTTC
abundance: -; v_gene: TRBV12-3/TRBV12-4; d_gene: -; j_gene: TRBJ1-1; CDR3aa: CASILLNTEAFF; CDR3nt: TGTGCCAGCATACTCTTGAACACTGAAGCTTTCTTT
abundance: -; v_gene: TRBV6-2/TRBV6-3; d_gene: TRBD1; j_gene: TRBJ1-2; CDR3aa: CASSFGQGRGGYTF; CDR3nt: TGTGCCAGCAGTTTTGGACAGGGGAGAGGTGGCTACACCTTC
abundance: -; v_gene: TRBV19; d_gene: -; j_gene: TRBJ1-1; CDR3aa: CASSIRRGLTEAFF; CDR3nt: TGTGCCAGTAGTATCAGGAGGGGCCTCACTGAAGCTTTCTTT
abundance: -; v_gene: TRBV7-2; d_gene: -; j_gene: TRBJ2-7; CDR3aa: CASSLGLDYEQYF; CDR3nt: TGTGCCAGCAGCTTAGGACTTGACTACGAGCAGTACTTC
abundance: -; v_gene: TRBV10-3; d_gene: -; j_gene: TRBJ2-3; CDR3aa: CAIRARGTSTDTQYF; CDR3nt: TGTGCCATCAGGGCTAGGGGTACTAGCACAGATACGCAGTATTTT
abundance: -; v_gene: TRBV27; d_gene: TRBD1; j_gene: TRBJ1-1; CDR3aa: CASSKTGGFTEAFF; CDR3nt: TGTGCCAGCAGCAAGACAGGGGGCTTTACTGAAGCTTTCTTT
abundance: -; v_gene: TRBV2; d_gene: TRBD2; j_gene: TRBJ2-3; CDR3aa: CASSEVSGVSTDTQYF; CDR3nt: TGTGCCAGCAGTGAAGTTAGCGGGGTGAGCACAGATACGCAGTATTTT
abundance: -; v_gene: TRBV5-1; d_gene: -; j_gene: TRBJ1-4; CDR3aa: CASRETEKLFF; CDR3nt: TGCGCCAGCCGGGAGACAGAAAAACTGTTTTTT
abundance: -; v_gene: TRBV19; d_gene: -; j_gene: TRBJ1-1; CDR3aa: CASSILKGPPSTEAFF; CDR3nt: TGTGCCAGTAGCATTCTCAAGGGGCCTCCCTCTACTGAAGCTTTCTTT
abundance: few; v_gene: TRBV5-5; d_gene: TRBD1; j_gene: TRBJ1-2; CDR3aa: CASSLQGANGYTF; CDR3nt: TGTGCCAGCAGCTTACAGGGGGCGAATGGCTACACCTTC
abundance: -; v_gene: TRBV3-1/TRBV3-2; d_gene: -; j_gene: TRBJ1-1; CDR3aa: CARGGGPEAFF; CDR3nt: TGTGCCAGAGGGGGGGGCCCCGAAGCTTTCTTT
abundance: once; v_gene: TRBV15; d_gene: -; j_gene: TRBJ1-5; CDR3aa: CATSRGEGHLSNQPQHF; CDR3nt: TGTGCCACCAGCAGAGGAGAGGGACACCTTAGCAATCAGCCCCAGCATTTT
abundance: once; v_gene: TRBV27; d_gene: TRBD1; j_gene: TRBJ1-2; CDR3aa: CASSFLTGSDGYTF; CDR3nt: TGTGCCAGCAGTTTTTTGACAGGGTCGGATGGCTACACCTTC
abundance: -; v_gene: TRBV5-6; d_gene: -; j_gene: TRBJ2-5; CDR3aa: CASSLQGTQYF; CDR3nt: TGTGCCAGCAGCTTGCAGGGGACCCAGTACTTC
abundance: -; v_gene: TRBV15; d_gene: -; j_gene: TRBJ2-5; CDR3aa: CATRNTSSTETQYF; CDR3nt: TGTGCCACCCGCAACACTAGCTCGACAGAGACCCAGTACTTC
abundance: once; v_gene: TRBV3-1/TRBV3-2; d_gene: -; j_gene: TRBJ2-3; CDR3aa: CASSQVDGVSTDTQYF; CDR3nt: TGTGCCAGCAGCCAAGTTGACGGGGTTAGCACAGATACGCAGTATTTT
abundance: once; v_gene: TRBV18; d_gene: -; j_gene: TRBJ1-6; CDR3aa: CASSPPNRVGSPLHF; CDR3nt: TGTGCCAGCTCACCACCGAACAGGGTAGGCTCACCCCTCCACTTT
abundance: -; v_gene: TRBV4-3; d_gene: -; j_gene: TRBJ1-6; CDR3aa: CASSHPDSPLHF; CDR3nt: TGCGCCAGCAGCCACCCAGATTCACCCCTCCACTTT
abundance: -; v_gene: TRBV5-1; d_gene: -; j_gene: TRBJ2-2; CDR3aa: CASSNNLNTGELFF; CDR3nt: TGCGCCAGCAGCAACAATTTGAACACCGGGGAGCTGTTTTTT
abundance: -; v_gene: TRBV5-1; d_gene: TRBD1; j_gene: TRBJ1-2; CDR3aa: CASSLIRGTGDGYTF; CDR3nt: TGCGCCAGCAGCTTGATCCGTGGGACAGGGGATGGCTACACCTTC
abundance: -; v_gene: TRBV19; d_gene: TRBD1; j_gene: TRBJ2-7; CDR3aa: CATKVLQGVAYEQYF; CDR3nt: TGTGCCACAAAGGTTCTACAGGGGGTCGCCTACGAGCAGTACTTC
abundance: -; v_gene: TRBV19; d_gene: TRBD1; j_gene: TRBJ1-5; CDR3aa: CASSIARYRGVRNQPQHF; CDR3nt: TGTGCCAGTAGTATAGCGCGTTACAGGGGTGTGCGCAATCAGCCCCAGCATTTT
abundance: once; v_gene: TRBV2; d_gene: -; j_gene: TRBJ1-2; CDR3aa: CASTGDSDISGYTF; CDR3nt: TGTGCCAGCACGGGTGACAGCGATATTAGCGGCTACACCTTC
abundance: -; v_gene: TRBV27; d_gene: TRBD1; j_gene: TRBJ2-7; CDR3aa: CASSLKAGGSYEQYF; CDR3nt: TGTGCCAGCAGTTTAAAGGCAGGGGGCAGTTACGAGCAGTACTTC
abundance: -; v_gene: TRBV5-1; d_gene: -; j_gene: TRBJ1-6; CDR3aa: CASSLRPLGQAYNSPLHF; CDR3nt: TGCGCCAGCAGCTTGCGTCCCCTAGGACAAGCCTATAATTCACCCCTCCACTTT
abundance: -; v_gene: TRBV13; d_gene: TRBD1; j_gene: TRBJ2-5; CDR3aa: CASSQGQQETQYF; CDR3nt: TGTGCCAGCAGCCAGGGACAGCAAGAGACCCAGTACTTC
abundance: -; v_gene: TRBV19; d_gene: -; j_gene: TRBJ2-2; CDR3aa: CASSTTTANTGELFF; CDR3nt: TGTGCCAGTAGTACGACGACAGCGAACACCGGGGAGCTGTTTTTT
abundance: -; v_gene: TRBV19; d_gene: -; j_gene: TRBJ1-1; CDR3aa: CASSIHAGTEAFF; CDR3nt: TGTGCCAGTAGTATACACGCGGGGACTGAAGCTTTCTTT
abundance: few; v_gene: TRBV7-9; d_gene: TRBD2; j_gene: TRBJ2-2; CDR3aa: CASSQTSGGTRYTGELFF; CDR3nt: TGTGCCAGCAGCCAGACTAGCGGGGGGACCCGGTACACCGGGGAGCTGTTTTTT
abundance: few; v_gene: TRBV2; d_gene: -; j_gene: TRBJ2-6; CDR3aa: CASSQEVFSGANVLTF; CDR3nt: TGTGCCAGCAGTCAGGAAGTGTTTTCTGGGGCCAACGTCCTGACTTTC
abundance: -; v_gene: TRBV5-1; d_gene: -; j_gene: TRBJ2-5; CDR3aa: CASSKDRLKETQYF; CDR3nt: TGCGCCAGCAGCAAGGACAGACTTAAAGAGACCCAGTACTTC
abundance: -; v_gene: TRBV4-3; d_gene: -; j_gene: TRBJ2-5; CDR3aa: CASSPQLQGTQYF; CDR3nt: TGCGCCAGCAGCCCACAACTTCAGGGGACCCAGTACTTC
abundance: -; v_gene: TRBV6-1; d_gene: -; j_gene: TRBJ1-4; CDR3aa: CASSELANEKLFF; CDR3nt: TGTGCCAGCAGTGAATTGGCCAATGAAAAACTGTTTTTT
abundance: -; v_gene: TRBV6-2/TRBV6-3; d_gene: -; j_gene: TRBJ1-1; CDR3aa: CASSYGGMNTEAFF; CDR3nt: TGTGCCAGCAGTTACGGGGGGATGAACACTGAAGCTTTCTTT